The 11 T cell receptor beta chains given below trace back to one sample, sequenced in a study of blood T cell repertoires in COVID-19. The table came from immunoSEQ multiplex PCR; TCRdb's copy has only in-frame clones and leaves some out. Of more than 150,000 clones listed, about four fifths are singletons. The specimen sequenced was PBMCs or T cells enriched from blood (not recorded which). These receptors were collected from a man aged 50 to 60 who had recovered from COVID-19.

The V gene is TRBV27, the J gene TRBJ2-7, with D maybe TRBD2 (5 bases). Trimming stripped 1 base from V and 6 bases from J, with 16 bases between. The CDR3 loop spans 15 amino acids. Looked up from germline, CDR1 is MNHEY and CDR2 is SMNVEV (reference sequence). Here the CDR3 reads CASSLYEGDGVEQYF. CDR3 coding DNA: TGTGCCAGCAGTTTATACGAGGGAGATGGGGTCGAGCAGTACTTC.

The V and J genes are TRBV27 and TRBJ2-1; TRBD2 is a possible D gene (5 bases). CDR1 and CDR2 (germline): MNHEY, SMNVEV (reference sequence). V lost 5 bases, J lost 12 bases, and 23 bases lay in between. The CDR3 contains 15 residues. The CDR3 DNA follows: TGTGCCAGCAGTCCATTCGCGCTGGGAGATTTAGGGCAGTTCTTC. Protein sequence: CASSPFALGDLGQFF.

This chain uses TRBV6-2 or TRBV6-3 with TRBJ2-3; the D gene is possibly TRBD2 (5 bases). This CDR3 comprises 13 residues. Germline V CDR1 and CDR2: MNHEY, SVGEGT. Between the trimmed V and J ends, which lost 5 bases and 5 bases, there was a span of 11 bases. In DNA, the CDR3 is TGTGCCAGCAGTACCGATGGACTAGATACGCAGTATTTT. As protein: CASSTDGLDTQYF.

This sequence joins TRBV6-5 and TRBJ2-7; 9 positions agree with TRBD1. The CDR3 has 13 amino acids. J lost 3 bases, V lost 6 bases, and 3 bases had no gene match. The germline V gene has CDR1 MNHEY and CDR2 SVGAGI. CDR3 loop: CASSDRGDYEQYF. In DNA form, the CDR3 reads TGTGCCAGCAGCGACAGGGGGGACTACGAGCAGTACTTC.

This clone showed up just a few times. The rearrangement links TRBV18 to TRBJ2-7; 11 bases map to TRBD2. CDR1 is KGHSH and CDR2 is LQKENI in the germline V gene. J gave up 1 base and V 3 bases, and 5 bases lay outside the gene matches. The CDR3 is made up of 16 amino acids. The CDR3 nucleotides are TGTGCCAGCTCACCGCTAGCGGGGGGCGATTCCTACGAGCAGTACTTC. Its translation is CASSPLAGGDSYEQYF. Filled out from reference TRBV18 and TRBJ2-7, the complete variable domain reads NAGVMQNPRHLVRRRGQEARLRCSPMKGHSHVYWYRQLPEEGLKFMVYLQKENIIDESGMPKERFSAEFPKEGPSILRIQQVVRGDSAAYFCASSPLAGGDSYEQYFGPGTRLTVT.

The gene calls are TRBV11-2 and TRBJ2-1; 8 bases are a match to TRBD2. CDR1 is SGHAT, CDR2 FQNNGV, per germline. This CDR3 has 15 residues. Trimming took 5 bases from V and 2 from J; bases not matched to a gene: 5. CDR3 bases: TGTGCCAGCAGCCCACCGGGACTAGCCTACAATGAGCAGTTCTTC. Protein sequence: CASSPPGLAYNEQFF. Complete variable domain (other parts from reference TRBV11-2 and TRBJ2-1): EAGVAQSPRYKIIEKRQSVAFWCNPISGHATLYWYQQILGQGPKLLIQFQNNGVVDDSQLPKDRFSAERLKGVDSTLKIQPAKLEDSAVYLCASSPPGLAYNEQFFGPGTRLTVL.

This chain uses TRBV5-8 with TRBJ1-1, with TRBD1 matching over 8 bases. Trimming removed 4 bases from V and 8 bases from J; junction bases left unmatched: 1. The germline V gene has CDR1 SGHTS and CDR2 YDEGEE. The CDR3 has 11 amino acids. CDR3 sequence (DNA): TGTGCCAGCAGCAGGGACAGGGAAGCTTTCTTT. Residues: CASSRDREAFF.

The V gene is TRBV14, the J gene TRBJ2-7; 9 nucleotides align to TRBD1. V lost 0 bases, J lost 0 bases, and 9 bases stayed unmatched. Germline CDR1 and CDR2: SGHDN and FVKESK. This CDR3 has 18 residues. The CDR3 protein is CASSQDLGTGMSSYEQYF. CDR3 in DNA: TGTGCCAGCAGCCAAGATTTGGGGACAGGGATGAGCTCCTACGAGCAGTACTTC.

In DNA form, the CDR3 reads TGTGCCAGCAGTCAGGGACAGGTTGGGGAAAAACTGTTTTTT. Residues: CASSQGQVGEKLFF. This chain connects TRBV27 to TRBJ1-4, with TRBD1 matching 8 bases. CDR3 length: 14 residues. With 5 bases clipped from V and 8 bases from J, the junction kept 7 bases outside the gene matches. The germline gives CDR1 MNHEY, CDR2 SMNVEV (reference sequence).

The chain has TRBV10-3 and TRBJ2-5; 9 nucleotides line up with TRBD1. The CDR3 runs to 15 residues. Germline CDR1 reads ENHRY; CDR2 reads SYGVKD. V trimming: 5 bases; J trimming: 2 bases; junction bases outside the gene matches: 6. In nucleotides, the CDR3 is TGTGCCATCAGTACTATAGGACAGGGGCAAGAGACCCAGTACTTC. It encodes CAISTIGQGQETQYF.

CDR3 sequence (DNA): TGTGCCAGCAGCCAGTCTTCCAGCTATGGCTACACCTTC. Translating it yields CASSQSSSYGYTF. This chain links TRBV3-1 (or the pseudogene TRBV3-2) with TRBJ1-2; D is undetermined. The CDR3 sequence is 13 residues long. Trimming removed 3 bases from V and 4 bases from J, with 9 bases in between. Germline loops: CDR1 LGHDT, CDR2 YNNKEL (reference sequence).